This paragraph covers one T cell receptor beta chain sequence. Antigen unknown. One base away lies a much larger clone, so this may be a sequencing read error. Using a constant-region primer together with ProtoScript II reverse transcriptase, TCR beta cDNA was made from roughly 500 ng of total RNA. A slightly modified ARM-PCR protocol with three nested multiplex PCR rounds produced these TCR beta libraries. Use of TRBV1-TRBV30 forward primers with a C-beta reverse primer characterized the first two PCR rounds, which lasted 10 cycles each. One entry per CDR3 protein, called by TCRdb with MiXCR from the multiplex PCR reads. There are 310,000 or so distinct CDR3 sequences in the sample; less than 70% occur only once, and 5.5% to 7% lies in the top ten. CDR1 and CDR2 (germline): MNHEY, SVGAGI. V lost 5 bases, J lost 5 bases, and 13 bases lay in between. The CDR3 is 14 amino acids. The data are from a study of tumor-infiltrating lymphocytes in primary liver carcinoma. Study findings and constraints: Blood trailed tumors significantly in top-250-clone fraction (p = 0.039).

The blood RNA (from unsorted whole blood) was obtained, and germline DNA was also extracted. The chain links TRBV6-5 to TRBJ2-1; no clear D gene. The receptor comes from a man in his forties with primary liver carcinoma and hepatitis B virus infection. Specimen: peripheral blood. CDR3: CASSPSNPHNEQFF. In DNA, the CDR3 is TGTGCCAGCAGTCCATCGAATCCGCACAATGAGCAGTTCTTC.